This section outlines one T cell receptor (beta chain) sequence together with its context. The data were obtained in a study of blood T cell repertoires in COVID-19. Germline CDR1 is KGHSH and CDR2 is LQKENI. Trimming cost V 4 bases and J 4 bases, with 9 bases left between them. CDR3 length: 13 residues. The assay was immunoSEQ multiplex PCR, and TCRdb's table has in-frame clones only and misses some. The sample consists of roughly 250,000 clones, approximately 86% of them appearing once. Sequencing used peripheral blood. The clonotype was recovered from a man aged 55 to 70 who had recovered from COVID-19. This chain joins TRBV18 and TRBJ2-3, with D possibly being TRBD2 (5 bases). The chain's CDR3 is CASSQRVADTQYF. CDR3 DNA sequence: TGTGCCAGCTCACAGAGGGTAGCAGATACGCAGTATTTT.